Listed here are 32 T cell receptor beta chains from one sample, sequenced in a study of CD8 T cells in Susac syndrome. Random-hexamer reverse transcription was applied to about 0.45 to 1 ug RNA. TCRdb re-called the immunoSEQ multiplex PCR reads with MiXCR, one entry per CDR3 protein. The data show 150,000 to 200,000 distinct CDR3 sequences, about 94% seen once. The sequencing input was CD4+ T cells from PBMCs. The receptors were gathered from a human donor with Susac syndrome.

The chain couples TRBV7-3 to TRBJ1-5; D is undetermined. Germline loops: CDR1 SGHTA, CDR2 FQGTGA. V was cut by 5 bases and J by 4 bases, with 9 bases left in between. This CDR3 is 13 amino acids long. CDR3 protein: CASSPAGNQPQHF. For the CDR3, the DNA is TGTGCCAGCAGCCCGGCGGGGAATCAGCCCCAGCATTTT.

This chain uses TRBV9 with TRBJ1-2; no firm D call. V gave up 0 bases and J gave up 9 bases, with 12 bases separating them. This CDR3 is built from 13 residues. Germline V gives CDR1 SGDLS, CDR2 YYNGEE. The CDR3 here is CASSVADTTSYTF. CDR3 nucleotide sequence: TGTGCCAGCAGCGTAGCAGACACAACAAGCTACACCTTC.

V is TRBV12-3 or TRBV12-4 and J is TRBJ2-5, with D maybe TRBD2 (8 bases). V shed 10 bases and J shed 1 base, with 16 bases lying between them. There are 14 residues in the CDR3. The CDR3 loop is CATQGRGVQETQYF. For the CDR3, the DNA is TGTGCCACACAGGGGCGGGGGGTCCAAGAGACCCAGTACTTC.

This chain connects TRBV7-3 to TRBJ2-1; TRBD2 aligns across 9 bases. With 5 bases clipped from V and 6 bases from J, the junction kept 8 bases outside the gene matches. This CDR3 comprises 15 residues. Per germline, CDR1 SGHTA and CDR2 FQGTGA. The CDR3 coding sequence is TGTGCCAGCAGCCCGACCGGAGCGGGGGGCAATGAGCAGTTCTTC. Its protein product is CASSPTGAGGNEQFF. Full variable domain (outside the CDR3, taken from reference TRBV7-3 and TRBJ2-1): GAGVSQTPSNKVTEKGKYVELRCDPISGHTALYWYRQSLGQGPEFLIYFQGTGAADDSGLPNDRFFAVRPEGSVSTLKIQRTERGDSAVYLCASSPTGAGGNEQFFGPGTRLTVL.

The V and J genes are TRBV6-1 and TRBJ2-1, with D maybe TRBD2 (6 bases). The germline V gene encodes CDR1 MNHNS and CDR2 SASEGT. This CDR3 has 14 residues. V was cut by 5 bases and J by 8 bases, with 16 bases left in between. CDR3 amino acids: CASSRDLATHEQFF. CDR3 nucleotide sequence: TGTGCCAGCAGTCGGGACTTAGCTACCCATGAGCAGTTCTTC.

The genes are TRBV7-2 and TRBJ2-4; D assignment may be TRBD1 or TRBD2 (5 bases each). The V and J ends lost 1 base and 8 bases respectively, with 18 bases between them. CDR1 and CDR2 from the germline V gene are SGHTA and FQGNSA. CDR3 length: 16 amino acids. CDR3 sequence reads: CASSLVSRQLEDIQYF. CDR3 nucleotide sequence: TGTGCCAGCAGCTTAGTGTCCCGACAGTTGGAGGACATTCAGTACTTC.

V usage is TRBV9 and J usage is TRBJ2-1; no clear D. The CDR3 has 14 residues. Trimming removed 3 bases at V and 0 bases at J, with 7 bases between. Germline-derived CDR1 and CDR2 are SGDLS and YYNGEE. This CDR3 is CASSGLSSYNEQFF. The CDR3 nucleotides read TGTGCCAGCAGCGGCCTGAGCTCCTACAATGAGCAGTTCTTC.

The rearrangement joins TRBV2 to TRBJ1-5; D gene unclear. CDR3 length: 15 amino acids. Germline-derived CDR1 and CDR2 are SNHLY and FYNNEI. The germline V and J ends were trimmed by 7 bases and 2 bases, with 15 bases remaining between them. DNA of the CDR3: TGTGCCAGCATCGAGCGAGGTGGGCGCAATCAGCCCCAGCATTTT. Its translation: CASIERGGRNQPQHF.

The V gene is TRBV7-9, the J gene TRBJ2-5, with D perhaps TRBD1 or TRBD2 (5 bases each). The CDR3 is 14 amino acids. Deletions cut 5 bases from V and 3 bases from J, with 13 bases between. Germline CDR1 SEHNR, CDR2 FQNEAQ (reference sequence). CDR3 nucleotides: TGTGCCAGCAGCATCGGGACGGCGAAAGAGACCCAGTACTTC. Its protein is CASSIGTAKETQYF.

V is TRBV28 and J is TRBJ2-7; 8 bases line up with TRBD1. Germline CDR1 MDHEN, CDR2 SYDVKM. Germline trimming cut 6 bases from V and 3 bases from J; bases unmatched to any gene: 10. The CDR3 is 15 amino acids. CDR3 DNA: TGTGCCAGCAGCATGACAGGGGAAGGTCTCTACGAGCAGTACTTC. Translation: CASSMTGEGLYEQYF.

The chain joins TRBV19 to TRBJ1-2, with D possibly TRBD1 on 6 matching bases. Germline CDR1 LNHDA, CDR2 SQIVND (reference sequence). V was clipped by 9 bases and J by 4 bases, with 21 bases between them. The CDR3 length is 15 residues. This CDR3 reads CASRPEGGSGYGYTF. CDR3 nucleotides: TGTGCCAGCAGACCCGAGGGGGGTAGCGGCTATGGCTACACCTTC.

The chain links TRBV20-1 to TRBJ1-1; D might be TRBD1 (6 bases). The germline gives CDR1 DFQATT, CDR2 SNEGSKA (reference sequence). V was cut by 0 bases and J by 5 bases, with 13 bases left in between. This CDR3 is 14 amino acids long. Here the CDR3 reads CSARDGGGGTEAFF. The CDR3, as DNA: TGCAGTGCTAGAGATGGTGGGGGCGGGACTGAAGCTTTCTTT.

This rearrangement joins TRBV29-1 to TRBJ1-1; a possible D gene is TRBD1 (6 bases). CDR1 is SQVTM and CDR2 is ANQGSEA in the germline V gene. The V end lost 5 bases, the J end lost 8 bases, and 9 bases lay between the germline ends. CDR3 length equals 10 residues. The CDR3: CSVTGSEAFF. In DNA form, the CDR3 reads TGCAGCGTTACAGGGAGCGAAGCTTTCTTT. Combining the CDR3 with reference TRBV29-1 and TRBJ1-1 gives the whole variable domain SAVISQKPSRDICQRGTSLTIQCQVDSQVTMMFWYRQQPGQSLTLIATANQGSEATYESGFVIDKFPISRPNLTFSTLTVSNMSPEDSSIYLCSVTGSEAFFGQGTRLTVV.

The V call is TRBV27, the J call TRBJ2-1; 9 nucleotides line up with TRBD2. The CDR3 totals 17 residues. V lost 3 bases and J lost 8; bases outside the gene matches: 14. Germline CDR1 is MNHEY and CDR2 is SMNVEV (reference sequence). The CDR3 loop is CASSFKGVASGKDEQFF. The CDR3 DNA follows: TGTGCCAGCAGTTTTAAGGGGGTGGCTAGCGGGAAGGATGAGCAGTTCTTC.

This sequence joins TRBV20-1 and TRBJ2-3; possible D gene TRBD2, 6 bases. V lost 8 bases and J 5 bases, leaving 14 bases between the germline ends. CDR1 is DFQATT and CDR2 is SNEGSKA in the germline V gene (reference sequence). The CDR3 is 12 amino acids. The CDR3 region is CSRLGAGDTQYF. The CDR3 DNA follows: TGCAGTCGACTAGGAGCTGGAGATACGCAGTATTTT.

The chain employs TRBV15 and TRBJ2-5, with D hard to call. This CDR3 comprises 13 residues. Trimming stripped 3 bases from V and 3 bases from J, with 8 bases between. CDR1 is LNHNV, CDR2 YYDKDF, per germline (reference sequence). The CDR3 DNA sequence: TGTGCCACCAGCAGGAACTTTGAAGAGACCCAGTACTTC. Translation gives CATSRNFEETQYF.

The chain couples TRBV11-2 to TRBJ2-1; D ambiguous. Trimming took 5 bases from V and 9 from J, leaving 8 bases between them. This CDR3 is built from 11 residues. Germline values: CDR1 SGHAT, CDR2 FQNNGV. The CDR3 bases are TGTGCCAGCAGCCCGTGGGGTGAGCAGTTCTTC. Amino acids: CASSPWGEQFF.

The genes are TRBV6-5 and TRBJ2-7, with a possible D match to TRBD2 (6 bases). This CDR3 is 15 amino acids long. From germline, CDR1 is MNHEY and CDR2 SVGAGI. V dropped 2 bases and J dropped 0 bases, with 11 bases sitting between them. DNA of the CDR3: TGTGCCAGCAGTTACGACCCCGGGAGCTCCTACGAGCAGTACTTC. It encodes CASSYDPGSSYEQYF.

The genes are TRBV12-3 or TRBV12-4 and TRBJ1-5; 10 bases align to TRBD1. The CDR3 is 16 amino acids. V trimming: 2 bases; J trimming: 6 bases; junction bases outside the gene matches: 7. The chain's CDR3 is CASSLRGQGIGQPQHF. The CDR3 bases are TGTGCCAGCAGTTTACGGGGACAGGGGATAGGTCAGCCCCAGCATTTT.

The chain employs TRBV5-6 and TRBJ1-1, with D possibly matching TRBD1 (5 bases). The CDR3 consists of 17 residues. V was pared by 1 base and J by 1 base, with 17 bases between. CDR1 is SGHDT and CDR2 is YYEEEE in the germline V gene. The CDR3 loop is CASSLRVRGERNTEAFF. CDR3 nucleotide sequence: TGTGCCAGCAGCTTGAGGGTGAGAGGGGAGAGGAACACTGAAGCTTTCTTT.

This chain connects TRBV19 to TRBJ1-1; D is perhaps TRBD1 (5 bases). Germline V lookup: CDR1 LNHDA, CDR2 SQIVND (reference sequence). The CDR3 sequence is 15 residues long. The V end lost 5 bases, the J end lost 4 bases, and 17 bases lay between the germline ends. The CDR3 DNA reads as TGTGCCAGTAGTTTTGGAGCAGGGTCAGGCACTGAAGCTTTCTTT. Translated: CASSFGAGSGTEAFF.

The rearrangement uses TRBV5-1 and TRBJ2-1; 12 nucleotides line up with TRBD1. After removal of 3 bases from V and 6 bases from J, the junction contained 4 bases not matched to a gene. The CDR3 has 15 residues. Germline CDR1 reads SGHRS; CDR2 reads YFSETQ. CDR3 in DNA: TGCGCCAGCAGCTGGCGGGACAGGGGGCCCAATGAGCAGTTCTTC. This gives the protein CASSWRDRGPNEQFF.

This chain connects TRBV11-1 to TRBJ1-1; the match to TRBD1 covers 8 bases. There are 14 residues in the CDR3. Losses at the gene ends were 0 bases for V and 4 bases for J; bases not matched to a gene: 1. CDR1 SGHAT and CDR2 FQDESV come from the germline V gene (reference sequence). The CDR3 region is CASSLADRGTEAFF. In nucleotides, the CDR3 is TGTGCCAGCAGCTTAGCCGACAGGGGCACTGAAGCTTTCTTT.

The chain employs TRBV5-1 and TRBJ2-7, with TRBD2 as a possible D gene (5 bases). Germline V gene sequence: CDR1 SGHRS, CDR2 YFSETQ. Trimming stripped 4 bases from V and 5 bases from J, with 10 bases between. This CDR3 is built from 12 residues. CDR3 sequence reads: CASSAVGNEQYF. The CDR3 nucleotides are TGCGCCAGCAGCGCGGTCGGGAACGAGCAGTACTTC.

The chain has TRBV9 and TRBJ2-2; TRBD2 is a possible D gene (6 bases). The CDR3 is made up of 15 amino acids. Trimming cost V 3 bases and J 0 bases, with 9 bases left between them. Germline V CDR1 and CDR2: SGDLS, YYNGEE. This CDR3 is CASSGGLPNTGELFF. CDR3 in DNA: TGTGCCAGCAGCGGGGGACTCCCGAACACCGGGGAGCTGTTTTTT.

This chain joins TRBV6-5 and TRBJ2-1; 8 bases align to TRBD1. The trim removed 5 bases at V and 6 bases at J, leaving 3 bases unmatched. The CDR3 has 13 residues. Germline CDR1 reads MNHEY; CDR2 reads SVGAGI. CDR3 sequence (DNA): TGTGCCAGCAGTCCCAGGGGGCCCAATGAGCAGTTCTTC. Residues: CASSPRGPNEQFF.

This chain joins TRBV6-5 and TRBJ2-1, with 10 bases identical to TRBD2. Germline loops: CDR1 MNHEY, CDR2 SVGAGI. V dropped 4 bases and J dropped 0; count of bases not matched to a gene: 3. The CDR3 spans 16 residues. CDR3 bases: TGTGCCAGCAGTTCGAGCGGGGGGGCCTCCTACAATGAGCAGTTCTTC. It yields the protein CASSSSGGASYNEQFF.

The rearrangement links TRBV30 to TRBJ1-1; D possibly corresponds to TRBD1 (6 bases). The germline V gene has CDR1 GTSNPN and CDR2 SVGIG (reference sequence). The CDR3 consists of 13 residues. With 0 bases removed from V and 7 bases from J, the gap between germline ends came to 12 bases. CDR3 amino acids: CAWSVRGADEAFF. The CDR3 DNA follows: TGTGCCTGGAGTGTACGGGGGGCCGATGAAGCTTTCTTT.

This chain uses TRBV20-1 with TRBJ2-6; D is unresolved. The CDR3 totals 16 residues. Germline V gene sequence: CDR1 DFQATT, CDR2 SNEGSKA (reference sequence). Trimming stripped 0 bases from V and 2 bases from J, with 11 bases between. The CDR3 sequence: CSARDQGPPGANVLTF. Here the CDR3 DNA reads TGCAGTGCTAGAGATCAAGGGCCCCCTGGGGCCAACGTCCTGACTTTC.

The chain uses TRBV20-1 and TRBJ2-7, with a possible D match to TRBD2 (5 bases). The CDR3 runs to 12 residues. V gave up 4 bases and J gave up 0 bases, with 7 bases separating them. The germline gives CDR1 DFQATT, CDR2 SNEGSKA (reference sequence). CDR3 amino acids: CSAIGVSYEQYF. The CDR3 coding sequence is TGCAGTGCTATCGGGGTCTCCTACGAGCAGTACTTC.

The chain has TRBV25-1 and TRBJ2-7; 8 bases fit TRBD1. The CDR3 totals 14 residues. Germline assignment: CDR1 MGHDK and CDR2 SYGVNS. J was trimmed by 1 base and V by 6 bases; bases with no gene match: 5. This chain's CDR3 is CASSPGDRSYEQYF. DNA for the CDR3: TGTGCCAGCAGCCCCGGGGACAGGTCCTACGAGCAGTACTTC.

This chain joins TRBV4-2 and TRBJ2-7, with 11 bases aligning to TRBD1. The length of the CDR3 is 16 residues. The germline gives CDR1 LGHNA, CDR2 YNFKEQ. Trimming cost V 0 bases and J 0 bases; bases outside gene matches: 1. Written as DNA, the CDR3 is TGTGCCAGCAGCCAAGAAGGGACAGGGGGCTCCTACGAGCAGTACTTC. It codes for CASSQEGTGGSYEQYF.